Given below is one T cell receptor beta chain in context. The antigen is not known. Unmatched junction bases numbered 6, after V lost 6 bases and J lost 6 bases. The CDR3 has 13 amino acids. CDR1 and CDR2 (germline): SGHNT, YENEEA. The data were taken from a study of T-cell memory formation after mild COVID-19. Study-level points and caveats: Specificity for SARS-CoV-2 was not confirmed among the second-wave clones peaking on day 37.

From 5'RACE with constant-segment primers came TCR alpha and TCR beta cDNA libraries that carried sample barcodes and UMIs. From the 5' RACE reads, TCRdb called clonotypes with MiXCR, one entry per CDR3 protein. The data contain roughly 350,000 distinct CDR3 sequences, around 21% of them singletons. The receptor was isolated from an adult woman who had mild COVID-19 (a few samples of this study predate the infection). Cell type and time point are not known. V gene TRBV11-3 combines with J gene TRBJ2-5; 8 nucleotides align to TRBD2. Source material: PBMCs or a T cell subset sorted from them (not recorded which). CDR3 protein: CASRISGIKTQYF. In DNA form, the CDR3 reads TGTGCCAGCAGGATTAGCGGGATAAAGACCCAGTACTTC.